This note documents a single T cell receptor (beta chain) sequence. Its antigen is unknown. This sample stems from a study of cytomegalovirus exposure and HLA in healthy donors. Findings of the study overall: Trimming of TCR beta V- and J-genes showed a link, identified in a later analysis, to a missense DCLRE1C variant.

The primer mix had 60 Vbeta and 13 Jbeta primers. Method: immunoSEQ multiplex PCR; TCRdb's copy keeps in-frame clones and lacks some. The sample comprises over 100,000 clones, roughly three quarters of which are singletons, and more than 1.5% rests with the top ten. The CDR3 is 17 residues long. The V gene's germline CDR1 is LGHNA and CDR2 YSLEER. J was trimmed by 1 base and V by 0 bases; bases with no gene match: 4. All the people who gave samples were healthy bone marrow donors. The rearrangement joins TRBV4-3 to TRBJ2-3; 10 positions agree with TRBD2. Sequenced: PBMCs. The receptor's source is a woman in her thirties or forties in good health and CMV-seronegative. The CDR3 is CASSQDALAGGTDTQYF. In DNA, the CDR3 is TGCGCCAGCAGCCAAGATGCCCTAGCGGGGGGCACAGATACGCAGTATTTT.